These 3 T cell receptor beta chains came from one sample sequenced in a study of cytomegalovirus exposure and HLA in healthy donors. The PCR ran on 60 Vbeta and 13 Jbeta primers. The data were produced by immunoSEQ multiplex PCR, yet TCRdb's version contains in-frame clones alone and is incomplete. The data hold about 160,000 clones, with approximately 80% observed a single time. What was sequenced was PBMCs. The receptors derive from a man in his thirties or forties in good health and CMV-seropositive.

The chain recombines TRBV5-4 with TRBJ2-7; 8 bases align to TRBD2. Germline V gene data show CDR1 as SGHNT and CDR2 as YYREEE (reference sequence). The V segment lost 5 bases and the J segment 2 bases; nucleotides outside the gene matches: 9. The CDR3 is made up of 15 amino acids. CDR3 protein: CASREAAGGPYEQYF. CDR3 coding DNA: TGTGCCAGCAGGGAAGCGGCGGGGGGTCCCTACGAGCAGTACTTC.

This chain links TRBV29-1 with TRBJ1-2; D may be TRBD1 (5 bases). The CDR3 covers 13 residues. V lost 3 bases and J 4 bases, leaving 12 bases between the germline ends. Per the germline V gene, CDR1 is SQVTM and CDR2 is ANQGSEA. CDR3 DNA: TGCAGCGTTGACTTACAGGCCGCCTATGGCTACACCTTC. Translation: CSVDLQAAYGYTF.

The chain links TRBV10-2 to TRBJ2-3, with 8 bases that match TRBD2. The junction had 3 bases not matched to a gene; V was cut back by 4 bases and J by 3 bases. The germline V gene has CDR1 WSHSY and CDR2 SAAADI. CDR3 size: 14 residues. The chain's CDR3 is CASSVSGVTDTQYF. In DNA form, the CDR3 reads TGCGCCAGCAGTGTTAGCGGGGTAACAGATACGCAGTATTTT.